The next 6 T cell receptor beta chains were all read from a single sample in a study of cytotoxic CD8 clonotypes in ibrutinib-treated CLL. Sequenced by immunoSEQ multiplex PCR; TCRdb stores in-frame clones only, minus some. The sample lists fewer than 75,000 clones, about three quarters seen once, with 35% to 55% in the top ten. The sample here was PBMCs, taken after 12 months of ibrutinib treatment. All receptors come from a human donor with chronic lymphocytic leukemia.

This chain connects TRBV18 to TRBJ1-2, with 7 nucleotides matching TRBD1. The CDR3 spans 13 residues. Per germline, CDR1 KGHSH and CDR2 LQKENI. V gave up 6 bases and J gave up 3 bases; unmatched junction bases: 4. For the CDR3, the DNA is TGTGCCAGCTCTCGTCAGGGGGACTATGGCTACACCTTC. Translation: CASSRQGDYGYTF.

V gene TRBV19 combines with J gene TRBJ2-7, with 8 bases matching TRBD1. This CDR3 is 13 amino acids long. Trimming at V came to 3 bases and at J to 6 bases, leaving 4 bases not matched to a gene. The germline CDR1 and CDR2 sequences are LNHDA and SQIVND (reference sequence). The CDR3 spells CASSIHRGSEQYF. The CDR3 bases are TGTGCCAGTAGTATCCACAGGGGGAGCGAGCAGTACTTC.

This clone showed up just a few times. The chain has TRBV7-3 and TRBJ2-3, with 10 bases lining up with TRBD2. CDR1 SGHTA and CDR2 FQGTGA come from the germline V gene. The CDR3 is 17 residues long. The junction had 12 bases not matched to a gene; V was cut back by 5 bases and J by 4 bases. The CDR3 sequence: CASSPTASGSVSDTQYF. In DNA, the CDR3 is TGTGCCAGCAGCCCCACCGCTAGCGGGAGCGTTTCAGATACGCAGTATTTT.

The chain couples TRBV9 to TRBJ1-2; the D gene is possibly TRBD1 (5 bases). Germline lookup yields CDR1 SGDLS and CDR2 YYNGEE. This CDR3 has 15 residues. V was pared by 3 bases and J by 7 bases, with 19 bases between. The DNA for the CDR3 is TGTGCCAGCAGCGCCGAGCCCGGGACGGCGGGTGGCTACACCTTC. It translates to CASSAEPGTAGGYTF.

This rearrangement joins TRBV27 to TRBJ2-5; TRBD2 agrees at 7 bases. The CDR3 is 13 amino acids. The germline V gene has CDR1 MNHEY and CDR2 SMNVEV (reference sequence). The junction had 4 bases not matched to a gene; V was cut back by 5 bases and J by 4 bases. The CDR3 sequence is CASSRREGETQYF. The CDR3 DNA is TGTGCCAGCAGTCGAAGGGAGGGAGAGACCCAGTACTTC.

The chain links TRBV28 to TRBJ1-5; D is uncertain. With 1 base removed from V and 0 bases from J, the gap between germline ends came to 4 bases. The CDR3 spans 14 residues. Germline V gene data show CDR1 as MDHEN and CDR2 as SYDVKM. CDR3 region: CASSLYNSNQPQHF. In nucleotides, the CDR3 is TGTGCCAGCAGTTTATACAATAGCAATCAGCCCCAGCATTTT.